Included here is one T cell receptor beta chain sequence, with context. Its antigen remains unidentified. Base quality data are lacking; no much larger clone is found one base away. Genomic DNA was extracted from sorted cells for sequencing of the TCRbeta CDR3 region. TCRbeta CDR3 regions were sequenced using the immunoSEQ Assay. In its TCRdb copy, this immuneACCESS table keeps in-frame sequences only and misses some clones. Where compared with another copy, unresolved V genes explain less than half of these, and the others have no known cause. Across this sample there are just under 65,000 clones, with 85% to 90% seen only once. The ten most abundant clones make up approximately 10% of the sample. Patients with autoimmune disease history or receiving systemic immunosuppression were excluded from the trial. Peripheral blood for TCR sequencing was collected from all dose cohorts at baseline, on cycle 4 day 1, and on cycle 7 day 1. Samples came from an open-label, multicenter, first-in-human phase I dose-escalation trial of ivuxolimab. Adults with locally advanced or metastatic melanoma, renal cell carcinoma, hepatocellular carcinoma or head and neck squamous cell carcinoma were enrolled in the trial. CD4+ and CD8+ T cells were sorted separately from peripheral blood before TCR sequencing.

This record comes from a study of OX40 agonist ivuxolimab in advanced cancers. About the full investigation: Ivuxolimab was a fully human IgG2 agonistic monoclonal antibody targeting the costimulatory receptor OX40 (CD134). Of the 52 patients in dose escalation, approximately 20 had hepatocellular carcinoma, some 15 had melanoma, 9 had renal cell carcinoma and 9 had head and neck cancer. In the dose-escalation cohort, roughly 82% of patients were male, and the mean age was roughly 60 years with a range of roughly 20 to 85. The paper reports the monotherapy dose-escalation portion (N of about 47 patients) of the phase I ivuxolimab trial. Partial responses occurred in three dose-escalation patients: two with cutaneous melanoma and one with hepatocellular carcinoma. Prior anti-PD-1, anti-PD-L1 or anti-CTLA-4 therapy was permitted, and checkpoint inhibitors had been received by about 36% of dose-escalation patients. Intravenous ivuxolimab was administered to patients every 2 weeks at six dose levels: 0.01, 0.1, 0.3, 1.5, 3 and 10 mg/kg. The point of sequencing TCRbeta in the periphery was to test whether ivuxolimab changed TCR sequence diversity and drove clonal T-cell expansion.

The junction carries 12 bases between V and J, which are trimmed by 5 bases and 5 bases respectively. The germline V gene supplies CDR1 LGHNT and CDR2 FRNRAP. The CDR3, from cysteine to phenylalanine, totals 13 residues. The read is trimmed to its CDR3 DNA, 39 bases read in frame from base 1. The full study reports these points: In partial responders in the 0.1-3.0 mg/kg groups, normalized peripheral clonal expansion was found to be among the lowest, especially among CD8+ T cells. The antigen specificity of the peripheral T cells that underwent clonal expansion was not determined. After ivuxolimab, expanded clones were on average more numerous among CD8+ T cells than among CD4+ T cells. At doses of 0.1 to 3.0 mg/kg, clonal expansion of both CD4+ and CD8+ T cells in blood was seen between baseline and week 6. Low levels of normalized T-cell clonal expansion were also seen in some patients who did not respond.

The sequencing used CD4+ or CD8+ T cells sorted from blood, collected in a trial of the OX40 agonist ivuxolimab. The chain is assembled from TRBV12-5 and TRBJ1-2; the D region possibly corresponds to TRBD1 (6 bases align). The TCR was taken from an adult with an advanced solid tumor such as melanoma, head and neck, liver or kidney cancer. The CDR3 has the sequence CASGTEGGYGYTF. The bases are TGTGCTAGTGGTACGGAGGGGGGGTATGGCTACACCTTC.